This is a list of T cell receptor beta chains from one sample in a study of shared clonotypes between healthy human individuals. Some clones are missing from TCRdb's copy, which holds only in-frame ones; the method was immunoSEQ multiplex PCR. The data contain fewer than 1 million clones, 90% to 98% of them seen just once; the ten biggest clones take up approximately 0.2%. Specimen: naive CD8+ T cells sorted from blood. All receptors derive from a man aged 30 to 39 in good health. CDR3s include the opening cysteine and the closing phenylalanine or tryptophan. A D gene is named only where the DNA matches it firmly. Where a row states a size, it is once, few, many or the class of an expanded clone; other rows omit it.

cdr3_nt: TGTGCCAGCAGCGACAGGTCCTCCTACGAGCAGTACTTC; cdr3_aa: CASSDRSSYEQYF; clone_size: -; j_call: TRBJ2-7; v_call: TRBV14; d_call: -
cdr3_nt: TGTGCCAGCACAAACAGGGAAGCCGAGCAGTACTTC; cdr3_aa: CASTNREAEQYF; clone_size: -; j_call: TRBJ2-7; v_call: TRBV7-9; d_call: -
cdr3_nt: TGCAGTGCGAGGCTGGGGAATGAGCAGTTCTTC; cdr3_aa: CSARLGNEQFF; clone_size: -; j_call: TRBJ2-1; v_call: TRBV20-1; d_call: -
cdr3_nt: TGCGCCAGCAGCGGCTCAGCAGTCTACGAGCAGTACTTC; cdr3_aa: CASSGSAVYEQYF; clone_size: -; j_call: TRBJ2-7; v_call: TRBV4-1; d_call: -
cdr3_nt: TGTGCCAGCAGCGCCGAGGGCTTCACCTTC; cdr3_aa: CASSAEGFTF; clone_size: -; j_call: TRBJ1-2; v_call: TRBV9; d_call: -
cdr3_nt: TGTGCCAGCAGCCCACCCTGGGGGGGACTAGCGGACTACAATGAGCAGTTCTTC; cdr3_aa: CASSPPWGGLADYNEQFF; clone_size: -; j_call: TRBJ2-1; v_call: TRBV7-6; d_call: TRBD2
cdr3_nt: TGTGCCAGCAGCACCGGACAGGGGGAGGTCAAGCAGTACTTC; cdr3_aa: CASSTGQGEVKQYF; clone_size: -; j_call: TRBJ2-7; v_call: TRBV9; d_call: TRBD1
cdr3_nt: TGTGCCAGCATTGGAGGGCGAGGGAGGAACTATGGCTACACCTTC; cdr3_aa: CASIGGRGRNYGYTF; clone_size: -; j_call: TRBJ1-2; v_call: TRBV2; d_call: -
cdr3_nt: TGTGCCTGGAGTGTATCCGATTTCGGTGAGCAGTTCTTC; cdr3_aa: CAWSVSDFGEQFF; clone_size: -; j_call: TRBJ2-1; v_call: TRBV30; d_call: -
cdr3_nt: TGTGCCAGCAGTCGGAGTTTCGATGAGCAGTTCTTC; cdr3_aa: CASSRSFDEQFF; clone_size: -; j_call: TRBJ2-1; v_call: TRBV28; d_call: -
cdr3_nt: TGTGCCAGCACCTTGTTGAGGGAGGGCCGTAGCACAGATACGCAGTATTTT; cdr3_aa: CASTLLREGRSTDTQYF; clone_size: -; j_call: TRBJ2-3; v_call: TRBV7-9; d_call: TRBD2
cdr3_nt: TGTGCGAGCGAGGGGAAGGGGGCTGAGCAGTTCTTC; cdr3_aa: CASEGKGAEQFF; clone_size: -; j_call: TRBJ2-1; v_call: TRBV27; d_call: TRBD1
cdr3_nt: TGCAGCGTTGAGCGGCCAAATTACAATGAGCAGTTCTTC; cdr3_aa: CSVERPNYNEQFF; clone_size: -; j_call: TRBJ2-1; v_call: TRBV29-1; d_call: -
cdr3_nt: TGTGCCAGTAGTAACCCCTCTTACGAGCAGTACTTC; cdr3_aa: CASSNPSYEQYF; clone_size: -; j_call: TRBJ2-7; v_call: TRBV19; d_call: -
cdr3_nt: TGTGCTAGCAGCTTAGGGGAAGCAGATACGCAGTATTTT; cdr3_aa: CASSLGEADTQYF; clone_size: -; j_call: TRBJ2-3; v_call: TRBV7-7; d_call: -
cdr3_nt: TGTGCCAGCAGCCCCCGACTAGCGGGAGGAGAGCAGTACTTC; cdr3_aa: CASSPRLAGGEQYF; clone_size: -; j_call: TRBJ2-7; v_call: TRBV7-6; d_call: TRBD2
cdr3_nt: TGTGCCAGCAGCGTGATAACGAACACCGGGGAGCTGTTTTTT; cdr3_aa: CASSVITNTGELFF; clone_size: -; j_call: TRBJ2-2; v_call: TRBV4-2; d_call: -
cdr3_nt: TGTGCCAGCAGCTTGGAAACGGGACTAGTCTCCTACAATGAGCAGTTCTTC; cdr3_aa: CASSLETGLVSYNEQFF; clone_size: -; j_call: TRBJ2-1; v_call: TRBV11-3; d_call: TRBD2
cdr3_nt: TGTGCCAGCAGCCGACTAGCGGGAAATGAGCAGTTCTTC; cdr3_aa: CASSRLAGNEQFF; clone_size: -; j_call: TRBJ2-1; v_call: TRBV2; d_call: TRBD2
cdr3_nt: TGTGCCAGCAGCTTGCTAGGGACAGGCAATCAGCCCCAGCATTTT; cdr3_aa: CASSLLGTGNQPQHF; clone_size: -; j_call: TRBJ1-5; v_call: TRBV5-6; d_call: TRBD1
cdr3_nt: TGTGCCAGCATATCAGGGGCCGAGCAGTACTTC; cdr3_aa: CASISGAEQYF; clone_size: -; j_call: TRBJ2-7; v_call: TRBV11-2; d_call: -
cdr3_nt: TGTGCCAGCAGTTTGGGGTCGGGGCTACAAGAGACCCAGTACTTC; cdr3_aa: CASSLGSGLQETQYF; clone_size: -; j_call: TRBJ2-5; v_call: TRBV28; d_call: -
cdr3_nt: TGTGCCAGCAGTTTGCGGAGGACCTACGAGCAGTACTTC; cdr3_aa: CASSLRRTYEQYF; clone_size: -; j_call: TRBJ2-7; v_call: TRBV27; d_call: -
cdr3_nt: TGTGCCAGCAGCTTGGGCTCTGGAAACACCATATATTTT; cdr3_aa: CASSLGSGNTIYF; clone_size: -; j_call: TRBJ1-3; v_call: TRBV13; d_call: -
cdr3_nt: TGTGCCAGCAGCTCCACAACCGGGACTAGCGGGAGGCCCTTGGACGAGCAGTACTTC; cdr3_aa: CASSSTTGTSGRPLDEQYF; clone_size: -; j_call: TRBJ2-7; v_call: TRBV7-9; d_call: TRBD2
cdr3_nt: TGTGCCAGCAGTTGGGGGACAGGGCGAGGCTACACCTTC; cdr3_aa: CASSWGTGRGYTF; clone_size: -; j_call: TRBJ1-2; v_call: TRBV6-5; d_call: TRBD1
cdr3_nt: TGCGCCAGCAGCCAAGAGCAACTAGCGGGAGGCACCGGGGAGCTGTTTTTT; cdr3_aa: CASSQEQLAGGTGELFF; clone_size: -; j_call: TRBJ2-2; v_call: TRBV4-3; d_call: TRBD2
cdr3_nt: TGTGCCAGCAGCCACGTGAGGTTAGCGGCATACCCTGACGATGAGCAGTTCTTC; cdr3_aa: CASSHVRLAAYPDDEQFF; clone_size: -; j_call: TRBJ2-1; v_call: TRBV7-8; d_call: -
cdr3_nt: TGCGCCAGCAGCCAACGGGAGGGCCTCTACGAGCAGTACTTC; cdr3_aa: CASSQREGLYEQYF; clone_size: once; j_call: TRBJ2-7; v_call: TRBV4-1; d_call: TRBD2
cdr3_nt: TGTGCCGGCCAACCGGGGACTAGCGGAGGCAATGAGCAGTTCTTC; cdr3_aa: CAGQPGTSGGNEQFF; clone_size: -; j_call: TRBJ2-1; v_call: TRBV11-2; d_call: TRBD2
cdr3_nt: TGTGCCAGCAGGCCTTTGGGGGGAAACACCATATATTTT; cdr3_aa: CASRPLGGNTIYF; clone_size: -; j_call: TRBJ1-3; v_call: TRBV27; d_call: -
cdr3_nt: TGTGCCAGCAGCTTCCTAGCTAGGGGCTCTGGAAACACCATATATTTT; cdr3_aa: CASSFLARGSGNTIYF; clone_size: -; j_call: TRBJ1-3; v_call: TRBV9; d_call: -
cdr3_nt: TGTGCCAGCAGTCCGGGGCCCGAATACGAGCAGTACTTC; cdr3_aa: CASSPGPEYEQYF; clone_size: -; j_call: TRBJ2-7; v_call: TRBV7-9; d_call: -
cdr3_nt: TGCGCCAGCCGACAGGGATATGGCTACACCTTC; cdr3_aa: CASRQGYGYTF; clone_size: -; j_call: TRBJ1-2; v_call: TRBV4-1; d_call: TRBD1
cdr3_nt: TGCGCCAGCAGTGTCCAGCGGTCTTCCTACGAGCAGTACTTC; cdr3_aa: CASSVQRSSYEQYF; clone_size: -; j_call: TRBJ2-7; v_call: TRBV10-2; d_call: -
cdr3_nt: TGTGCCAGCAGCGAAAACGCGGACAGGATTGAAGCTTTCTTT; cdr3_aa: CASSENADRIEAFF; clone_size: -; j_call: TRBJ1-1; v_call: TRBV7-2; d_call: TRBD1
cdr3_nt: TGTGCCAGCAGCTTAGCTGGGGGGAGCGACACTGAAGCTTTCTTT; cdr3_aa: CASSLAGGSDTEAFF; clone_size: -; j_call: TRBJ1-1; v_call: TRBV7-2; d_call: -
cdr3_nt: TGTGCCAGCAGCCCCGGTTGGGCTAGCGGGAGTTACGAGCAGTACTTC; cdr3_aa: CASSPGWASGSYEQYF; clone_size: -; j_call: TRBJ2-7; v_call: TRBV7-2; d_call: TRBD2
cdr3_nt: TGTGCCAGCAGGACAGGGGGCTTCATCTACGAGCAGTACTTC; cdr3_aa: CASRTGGFIYEQYF; clone_size: once; j_call: TRBJ2-7; v_call: TRBV2; d_call: TRBD1
cdr3_nt: TGTGCCAGCAGCTTAGAGCCCAGATCTGAAAAACTGTTTTTT; cdr3_aa: CASSLEPRSEKLFF; clone_size: once; j_call: TRBJ1-4; v_call: TRBV7-6; d_call: -
cdr3_nt: TGTGCCAGCAGCCTTACCGTGAGGAAGTTCTTC; cdr3_aa: CASSLTVRKFF; clone_size: -; j_call: TRBJ2-1; v_call: TRBV13; d_call: -
cdr3_nt: TGCGCCAGCAGCTTGGAACTAGCGGGAGTAGGATCCTACAATGAGCAGTTCTTC; cdr3_aa: CASSLELAGVGSYNEQFF; clone_size: -; j_call: TRBJ2-1; v_call: TRBV5-1; d_call: TRBD2
cdr3_nt: TGTGCCAGCAGACCCGGCGGACCCGATGAGCAGTTCTTC; cdr3_aa: CASRPGGPDEQFF; clone_size: -; j_call: TRBJ2-1; v_call: TRBV7-2; d_call: -
cdr3_nt: TGTGCCAGCAGTCGACGACATGATAGCAATCAGCCCCAGCATTTT; cdr3_aa: CASSRRHDSNQPQHF; clone_size: -; j_call: TRBJ1-5; v_call: TRBV28; d_call: -
cdr3_nt: TGTGCCAGCAGCGACCCCGGGGCCTCCTACGAGCAGTACTTC; cdr3_aa: CASSDPGASYEQYF; clone_size: -; j_call: TRBJ2-7; v_call: TRBV2; d_call: -
cdr3_nt: TGTGCCAGCAGCTTAGTGGTGGACAGCTACAATGAGCAGTTCTTC; cdr3_aa: CASSLVVDSYNEQFF; clone_size: -; j_call: TRBJ2-1; v_call: TRBV7-9; d_call: -
cdr3_nt: TGTGCCAGCAGCCCCCTACACACCGGGGAGCTGTTTTTT; cdr3_aa: CASSPLHTGELFF; clone_size: once; j_call: TRBJ2-2; v_call: TRBV28; d_call: -
cdr3_nt: TGTGCCAGCTCACCAGGGGGAGATACGCAGTATTTT; cdr3_aa: CASSPGGDTQYF; clone_size: -; j_call: TRBJ2-3; v_call: TRBV18; d_call: -
cdr3_nt: TGCAGCGTTGAAGATAGCAGGGGGTTGTTTCGGGATACGCAGTATTTT; cdr3_aa: CSVEDSRGLFRDTQYF; clone_size: -; j_call: TRBJ2-3; v_call: TRBV29-1; d_call: TRBD1
cdr3_nt: TGTGCCAGCAGCTTAGCGCCCGGAAACTACGAGCAGTACTTC; cdr3_aa: CASSLAPGNYEQYF; clone_size: -; j_call: TRBJ2-7; v_call: TRBV7-2; d_call: -
cdr3_nt: TGTGCCAGCAGTGAAGTGGCCAGGGCGGAGACCCAGTACTTC; cdr3_aa: CASSEVARAETQYF; clone_size: -; j_call: TRBJ2-5; v_call: TRBV6-1; d_call: -
cdr3_nt: TGCGCCAGCAGCCATCCATTGGATACGCAGTATTTT; cdr3_aa: CASSHPLDTQYF; clone_size: -; j_call: TRBJ2-3; v_call: TRBV4-1; d_call: -
cdr3_nt: TGTGCCAGCAGCCCCCCACTTAGGCCAGGCGTCTACGAGCAGTACTTC; cdr3_aa: CASSPPLRPGVYEQYF; clone_size: -; j_call: TRBJ2-7; v_call: TRBV7-9; d_call: -
cdr3_nt: TGTGCCAGCAGTTTAACCCTGGACACTGAAGCTTTCTTT; cdr3_aa: CASSLTLDTEAFF; clone_size: -; j_call: TRBJ1-1; v_call: TRBV28; d_call: -
cdr3_nt: TGTGCCAGCAGCCTGGATAGCGGGAAAGGGAATGAGCAGTTCTTC; cdr3_aa: CASSLDSGKGNEQFF; clone_size: -; j_call: TRBJ2-1; v_call: TRBV7-7; d_call: TRBD2
cdr3_nt: TGTGCCAGCCTGCCCCTTTTTACTAACTATGGCTACACCTTC; cdr3_aa: CASLPLFTNYGYTF; clone_size: -; j_call: TRBJ1-2; v_call: TRBV7-9; d_call: -
cdr3_nt: TGCGCCAGCAGCCAAGCTCGGACAGCCAACTATGGCTACACCTTC; cdr3_aa: CASSQARTANYGYTF; clone_size: -; j_call: TRBJ1-2; v_call: TRBV4-1; d_call: -
cdr3_nt: TGTGCCAGCAGTTATTCGACAGGGGGCAACACTAATGAAAAACTGTTTTTT; cdr3_aa: CASSYSTGGNTNEKLFF; clone_size: -; j_call: TRBJ1-4; v_call: TRBV9; d_call: TRBD1
cdr3_nt: TGTGCCACCAGCGGGGCGGGAGGTCAGGAGACCCAGTACTTC; cdr3_aa: CATSGAGGQETQYF; clone_size: -; j_call: TRBJ2-5; v_call: TRBV15; d_call: TRBD2